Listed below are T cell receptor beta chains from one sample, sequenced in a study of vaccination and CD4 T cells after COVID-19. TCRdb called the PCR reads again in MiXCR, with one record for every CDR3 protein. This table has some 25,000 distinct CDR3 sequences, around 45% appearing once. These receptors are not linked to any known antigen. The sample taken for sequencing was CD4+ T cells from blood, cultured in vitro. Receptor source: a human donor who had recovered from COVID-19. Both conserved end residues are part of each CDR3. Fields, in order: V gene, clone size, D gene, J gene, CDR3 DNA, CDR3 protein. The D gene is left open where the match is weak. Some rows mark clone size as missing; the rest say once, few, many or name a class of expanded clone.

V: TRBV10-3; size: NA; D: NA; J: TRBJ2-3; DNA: TGTGCCATCAGTGAGTCTGCGGTAACAGATACGCAGTATTTT; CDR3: CAISESAVTDTQYF
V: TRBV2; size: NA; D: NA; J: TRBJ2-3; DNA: TGTGCCAGCAGTGTCGTCGGGCGGAGCACAGATACGCAGTATTTT; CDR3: CASSVVGRSTDTQYF
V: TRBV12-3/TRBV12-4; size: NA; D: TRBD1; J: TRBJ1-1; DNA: TGTGCCAGCAGTCGCACAGGGGGCAATTACCAAGCCACTGAAGCTTTCTTT; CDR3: CASSRTGGNYQATEAFF
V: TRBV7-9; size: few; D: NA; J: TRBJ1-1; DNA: TGTGCCAGCAGCTTCAGAGACGGGGCGAGAGGGAACACTGAAGCTTTCTTT; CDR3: CASSFRDGARGNTEAFF
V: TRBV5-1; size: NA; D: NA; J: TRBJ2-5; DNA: TGCGCCAGCAGCGAATCCCCCCCGGCTAAAGAGACCCAGTACTTC; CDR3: CASSESPPAKETQYF
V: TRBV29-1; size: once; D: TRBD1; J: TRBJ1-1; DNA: TGCAGCGTTGGGGACAGGGGGGGAACTGAAGCTTTCTTT; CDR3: CSVGDRGGTEAFF
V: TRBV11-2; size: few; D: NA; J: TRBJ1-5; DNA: TGTGCCAGCAGCACCTGGGACAGCAATCAGCCCCAGCATTTT; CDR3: CASSTWDSNQPQHF
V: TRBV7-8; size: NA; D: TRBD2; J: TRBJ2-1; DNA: TGTGCCAGCAGCCCCGCAGGGACTAGCGGAAACAATGAGCAGTTCTTC; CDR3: CASSPAGTSGNNEQFF
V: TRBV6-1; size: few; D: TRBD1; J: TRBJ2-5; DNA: TGTGCCAGCACCGGTACCGGGACAGGGAAAGAGACCCAGTACTTC; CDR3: CASTGTGTGKETQYF
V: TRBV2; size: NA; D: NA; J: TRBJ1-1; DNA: TGTGCCAGCAGTGAAGAAAGGGGAACTGAAGCTTTCTTT; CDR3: CASSEERGTEAFF
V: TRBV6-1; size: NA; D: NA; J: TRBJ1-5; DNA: TGTGCCAGCAGACCCGACAGGATGGATCAGCCCCAGCATTTT; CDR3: CASRPDRMDQPQHF
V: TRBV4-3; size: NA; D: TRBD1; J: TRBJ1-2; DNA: TGCGCCAGCAGCCAAGATCCAAGGACAGGGAACACCTTC; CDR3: CASSQDPRTGNTF
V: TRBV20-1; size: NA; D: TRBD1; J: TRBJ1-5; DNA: TGCAGTGCTGGGGACAGGGCAAGCAATCAGCCCCAGCATTTT; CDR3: CSAGDRASNQPQHF
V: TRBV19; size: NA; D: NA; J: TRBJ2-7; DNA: TGTGCCAGTAGTTCACGGCGACACTCCTACGAGCAGTACTTC; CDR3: CASSSRRHSYEQYF
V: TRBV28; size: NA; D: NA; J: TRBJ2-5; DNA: TGTGCCAGCGCGATGGAGACCCAGTACTTC; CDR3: CASAMETQYF
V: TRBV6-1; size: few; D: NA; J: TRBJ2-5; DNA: TGTGCCAGCAGGCCCAGGGGCCTTAGGTACCAAGAGACCCAGTACTTC; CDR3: CASRPRGLRYQETQYF
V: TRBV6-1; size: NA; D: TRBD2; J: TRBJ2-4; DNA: TGTGCCAGCAGGCGTAGCGGGGGGGCAACCAACATTCAGTACTTC; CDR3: CASRRSGGATNIQYF
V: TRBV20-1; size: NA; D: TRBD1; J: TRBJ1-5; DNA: TGCAGTGCTCTTCTGACAGGGGCGGGTCAGCCCCAGCATTTT; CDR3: CSALLTGAGQPQHF
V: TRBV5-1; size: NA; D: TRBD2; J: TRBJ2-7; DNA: TGCGCCAGCAGCTCGTCCGGGAGGATCTACGAGCAGTACTTC; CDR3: CASSSSGRIYEQYF
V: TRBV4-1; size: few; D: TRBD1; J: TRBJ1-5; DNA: TGCGCCAGCAGCCAAGTGCCGGGACAGGGCCATCAGCCCCAGCATTTT; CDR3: CASSQVPGQGHQPQHF
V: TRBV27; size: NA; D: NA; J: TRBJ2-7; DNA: TGTGCCAGCAGCAACCGGGGCAGTGGAACCTACGAGCAGTACTTC; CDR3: CASSNRGSGTYEQYF
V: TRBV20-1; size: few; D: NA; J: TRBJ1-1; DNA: TGCAGTGCTAGTCGAGTCGGGGTATTCCAAGTGAACACTGAAGCTTTCTTT; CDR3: CSASRVGVFQVNTEAFF
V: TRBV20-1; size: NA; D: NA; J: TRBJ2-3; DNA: TGCAGTGCCACCTCGCCAACGGAGGGGGAACCCACAAATACGCAGTATTTT; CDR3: CSATSPTEGEPTNTQYF
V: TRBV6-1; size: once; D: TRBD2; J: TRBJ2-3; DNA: TGTGCCAGCAGCCGAGAACTAGCGGGGGGCACAGATACGCAGTATTTT; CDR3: CASSRELAGGTDTQYF
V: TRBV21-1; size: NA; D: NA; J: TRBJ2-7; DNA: TGTGCCAGCAGCAAAGCTCCAGCCACCTACGAGCAGTACTTC; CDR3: CASSKAPATYEQYF
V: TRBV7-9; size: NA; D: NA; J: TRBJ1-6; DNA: TGTGCCAGCAGCTTAGCCTCATGGGATTCACCCCTCCACTTT; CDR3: CASSLASWDSPLHF
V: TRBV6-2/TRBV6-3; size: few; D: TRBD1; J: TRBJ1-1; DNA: TGTGCCAGCAGGGGTACAGGGGGCGGCACTGAAGCTTTCTTT; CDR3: CASRGTGGGTEAFF
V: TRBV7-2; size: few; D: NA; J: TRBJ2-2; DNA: TGTGCCAGCAGCAGAAACACCGGGGAGCTGTTTTTT; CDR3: CASSRNTGELFF
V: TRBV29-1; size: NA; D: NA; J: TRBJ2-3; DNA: TGCAGCGTTGGGGACGGCACAGATACGCAGTATTTT; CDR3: CSVGDGTDTQYF
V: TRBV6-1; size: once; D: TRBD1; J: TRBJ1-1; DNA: TGTGCCAGCAGTCGCTCCGGGACAGACGCTTTCTTT; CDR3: CASSRSGTDAFF
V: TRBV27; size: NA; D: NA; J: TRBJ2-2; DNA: TGTGCCAGCAGTTTATCGGGACCTTCGGGGCCGAACACCGGGGAGCTGTTTTTT; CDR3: CASSLSGPSGPNTGELFF
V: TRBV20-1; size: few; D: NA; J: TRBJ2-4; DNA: TGCAGTGCGAGGGTCGGGGGTGCCAAAAACATTCAGTACTTT; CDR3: CSARVGGAKNIQYF
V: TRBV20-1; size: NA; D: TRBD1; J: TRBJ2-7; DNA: TGCAGTGCTAGAGATCCAGGGACAGGGAGCTACGAGCAGTACTTC; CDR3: CSARDPGTGSYEQYF
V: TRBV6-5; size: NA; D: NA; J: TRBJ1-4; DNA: TGTGCCAGCAGTAACTCCGTTGGGGGAGGCAAGGGGGAAAAACTGTTTTTT; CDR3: CASSNSVGGGKGEKLFF
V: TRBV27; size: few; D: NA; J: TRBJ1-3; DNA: TGTGCCAGCAGTTTATTGGGCTCTGGAAACACCATATATTTT; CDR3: CASSLLGSGNTIYF
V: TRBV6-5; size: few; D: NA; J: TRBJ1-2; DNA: TGTGCCAGCAGTTACTCCAAATCATATGGCTACACCTTC; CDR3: CASSYSKSYGYTF
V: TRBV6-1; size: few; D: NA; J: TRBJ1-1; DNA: TGTGCCAGCAGTGAAGCGGGGAGACGCGGGGCTGAAGCTTTCTTT; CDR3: CASSEAGRRGAEAFF
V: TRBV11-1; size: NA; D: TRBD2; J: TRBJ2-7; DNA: TGTGCCAGCAGCCGGGAGGACGCGTCCTACGAGCAGTACTTC; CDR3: CASSREDASYEQYF
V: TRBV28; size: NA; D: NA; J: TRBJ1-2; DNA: TGTGCCAGCAGTCCCCACCGTTCAGGAGTTCTGAGCTACACCTTC; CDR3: CASSPHRSGVLSYTF
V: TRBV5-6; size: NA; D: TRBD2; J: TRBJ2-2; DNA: TGTGCCAGCAGCTTGGCACTAGCGGGGAACACCGGGGAGCTGTTTTTT; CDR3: CASSLALAGNTGELFF
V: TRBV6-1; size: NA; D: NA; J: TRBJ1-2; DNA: TGTGCCAGCAGTGAAGATTTAGGGGCTGGTTATGGCTACACCTTC; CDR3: CASSEDLGAGYGYTF
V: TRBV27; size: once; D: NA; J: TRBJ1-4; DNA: TGTGCCAGCAGCTTCTTGGGGTCAAGGAATGAAAAACTGTTTTTT; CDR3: CASSFLGSRNEKLFF